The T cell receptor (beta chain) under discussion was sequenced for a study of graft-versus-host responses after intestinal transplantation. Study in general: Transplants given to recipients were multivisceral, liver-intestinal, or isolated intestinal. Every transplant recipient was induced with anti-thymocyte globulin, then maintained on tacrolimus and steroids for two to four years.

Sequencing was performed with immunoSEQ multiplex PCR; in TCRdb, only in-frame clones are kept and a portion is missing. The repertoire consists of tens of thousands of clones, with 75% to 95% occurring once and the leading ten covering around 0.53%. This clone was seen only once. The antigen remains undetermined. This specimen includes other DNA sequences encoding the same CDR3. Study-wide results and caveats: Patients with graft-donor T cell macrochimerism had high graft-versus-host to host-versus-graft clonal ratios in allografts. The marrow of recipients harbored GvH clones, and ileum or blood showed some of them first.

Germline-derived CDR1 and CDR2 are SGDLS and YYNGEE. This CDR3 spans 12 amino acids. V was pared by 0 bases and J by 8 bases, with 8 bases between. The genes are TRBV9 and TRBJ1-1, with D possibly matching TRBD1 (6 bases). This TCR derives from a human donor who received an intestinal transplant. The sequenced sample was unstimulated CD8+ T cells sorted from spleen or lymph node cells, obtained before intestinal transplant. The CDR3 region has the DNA TGTGCCAGCAGCGTAGCCGGGACAGAAGCTTTCTTT. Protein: CASSVAGTEAFF.